Described below is a single T cell receptor (beta chain) sequence and its context. The target of this receptor is not known. No clone much larger than this one lies a single base away; base qualities are absent. TCRdb shows the sequencer as Illumina HiSeq 2500. Quantitative 5'-RACE with molecular barcodes was the method used to prepare the TCR beta libraries. Per the source publication's procedure: Disease-linked TCR variants were identified with a new computational method built on a probabilistic model of VDJ rearrangement. TCRdb reanalyzed the raw reads on its own, using fastp at Q25 for trimming and MiXCR for clone calling, and kept in-frame beta chains. Identical CDR3 protein sequences are pooled into one entry, listed with their most common genes and DNA. The V and J calls reflect TCRdb's pipeline rather than the authors' work. Within this sample are fewer than 250,000 distinct CDR3 sequences, with roughly 10% of them counted one time only. The ten largest account for 2.6% of the sample.

This specimen comes from a study of CD8 T cells in ankylosing spondylitis (dated by TCRdb to the late 2010s). Regarding the research as a whole: The study set out to find disease-linked TCR variants by profiling T cell receptor beta repertoires in ankylosing spondylitis patients and healthy donors. The full study cohort was made up of 25 ankylosing spondylitis patients and roughly 100 healthy donors. Peripheral blood was sampled, and synovial fluid was also collected from ankylosing spondylitis patients.

Spanning cysteine to phenylalanine, the CDR3 consists of 13 amino acids. CDR3 DNA is the only sequence kept; it has 39 bases, read in frame from the first base. The paper's findings and limits, for the study overall: A TCR beta motif of roughly 8 highly homologous amino acid variants appeared characteristic of blood from ankylosing spondylitis patients. Some motif variants were previously reported in synovial fluid and blood of reactive arthritis patients, suggesting common disease-initiation mechanisms. Significant enrichment of the disease-linked clones was reported in matched synovial fluid samples from ankylosing spondylitis patients. A CD8+ phenotype was shown by the disease-linked clones, which were found at relatively low frequencies in peripheral blood.

Sequencing input: blood, either unsorted or a sorted T cell fraction (not recorded which). This clonotype was sampled from a male donor with ankylosing spondylitis or in good health (not recorded which). The receptor chain draws on TRBV21-1 and TRBJ2-5. TRBV21-1 is noted as a pseudogene. The bases are TGTGCCAGCAGCAAAAACCTAAGAGAGACCCAGTACTTC. Its translation is CASSKNLRETQYF.